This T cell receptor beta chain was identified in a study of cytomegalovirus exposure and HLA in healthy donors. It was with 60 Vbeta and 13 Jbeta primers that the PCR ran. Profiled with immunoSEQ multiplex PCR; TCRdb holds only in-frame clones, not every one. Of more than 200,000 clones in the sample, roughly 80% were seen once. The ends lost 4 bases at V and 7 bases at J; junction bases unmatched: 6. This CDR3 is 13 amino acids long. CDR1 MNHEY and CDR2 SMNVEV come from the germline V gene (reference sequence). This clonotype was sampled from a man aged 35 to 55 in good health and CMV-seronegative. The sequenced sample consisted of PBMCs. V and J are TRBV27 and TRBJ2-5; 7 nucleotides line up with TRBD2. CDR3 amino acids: CASSSREGATQYF. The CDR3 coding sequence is TGTGCCAGCAGTTCGAGGGAGGGAGCGACCCAGTACTTC.